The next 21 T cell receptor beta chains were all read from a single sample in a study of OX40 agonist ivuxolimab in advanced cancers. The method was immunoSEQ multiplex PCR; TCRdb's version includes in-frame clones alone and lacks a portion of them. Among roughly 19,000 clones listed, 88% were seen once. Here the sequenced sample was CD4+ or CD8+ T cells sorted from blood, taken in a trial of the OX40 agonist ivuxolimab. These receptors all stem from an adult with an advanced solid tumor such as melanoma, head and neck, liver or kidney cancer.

The CDR3 DNA sequence: TGTGCCAGCAGTCCCAGGGGCACTGAAGCTTTCTTT. This codes for CASSPRGTEAFF. The gene calls are TRBV27 and TRBJ1-1; TRBD1 might be the D (6 bases). V was clipped by 5 bases and J by 4 bases, with 8 bases between them. The CDR3 runs 12 residues. Germline V gene data show CDR1 as MNHEY and CDR2 as SMNVEV (reference sequence).

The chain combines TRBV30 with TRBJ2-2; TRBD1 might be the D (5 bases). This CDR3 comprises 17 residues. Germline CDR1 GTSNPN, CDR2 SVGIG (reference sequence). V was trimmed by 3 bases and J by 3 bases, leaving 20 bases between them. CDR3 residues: CAWRGGKGQYYTGELFF. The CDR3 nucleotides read TGTGCCTGGAGAGGTGGGAAGGGGCAGTATTACACCGGGGAGCTGTTTTTT.

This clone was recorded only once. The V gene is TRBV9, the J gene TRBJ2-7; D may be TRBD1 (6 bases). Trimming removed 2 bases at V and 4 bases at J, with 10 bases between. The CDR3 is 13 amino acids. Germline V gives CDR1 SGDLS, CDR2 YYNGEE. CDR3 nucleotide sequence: TGTGCCAGCAGCGTGGGGGCTAGTTACGAGCAGTACTTC. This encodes CASSVGASYEQYF.

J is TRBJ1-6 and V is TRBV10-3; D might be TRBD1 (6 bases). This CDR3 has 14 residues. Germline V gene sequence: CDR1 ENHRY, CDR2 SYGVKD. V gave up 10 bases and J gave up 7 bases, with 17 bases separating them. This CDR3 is CATQGPRENSPLHF. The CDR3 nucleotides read TGTGCCACACAGGGACCGAGAGAGAATTCACCCCTCCACTTT.

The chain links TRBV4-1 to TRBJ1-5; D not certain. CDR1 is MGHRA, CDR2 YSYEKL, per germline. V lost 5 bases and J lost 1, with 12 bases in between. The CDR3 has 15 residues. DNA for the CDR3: TGCGCCAGCAGCTGGACCGAGGAGAGCAATCAGCCCCAGCATTTT. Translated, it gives CASSWTEESNQPQHF.

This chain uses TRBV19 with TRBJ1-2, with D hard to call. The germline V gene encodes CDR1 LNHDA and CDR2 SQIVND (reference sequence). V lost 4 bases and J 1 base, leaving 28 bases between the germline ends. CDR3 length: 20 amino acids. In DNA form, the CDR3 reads TGTGCCAGTAGTAGTGCGTTGGGTAGCTGGTCACGGAGGATTAACTATGGCTACACCTTC. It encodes CASSSALGSWSRRINYGYTF.

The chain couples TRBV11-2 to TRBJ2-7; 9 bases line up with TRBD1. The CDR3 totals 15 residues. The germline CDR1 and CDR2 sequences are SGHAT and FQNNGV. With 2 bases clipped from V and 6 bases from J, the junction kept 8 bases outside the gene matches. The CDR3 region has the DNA TGTGCCAGCAGCTTACGACGGACAGGGGAGGTCGAGCAGTACTTC. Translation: CASSLRRTGEVEQYF.

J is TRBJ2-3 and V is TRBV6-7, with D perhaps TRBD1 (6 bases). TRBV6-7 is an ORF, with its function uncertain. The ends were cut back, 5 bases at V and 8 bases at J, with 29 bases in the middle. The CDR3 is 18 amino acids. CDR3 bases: TGTGCCAGCAGTCTCAAATATTGGACAGTGCCCGTTTTTGGTACGCAGTATTTT. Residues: CASSLKYWTVPVFGTQYF.

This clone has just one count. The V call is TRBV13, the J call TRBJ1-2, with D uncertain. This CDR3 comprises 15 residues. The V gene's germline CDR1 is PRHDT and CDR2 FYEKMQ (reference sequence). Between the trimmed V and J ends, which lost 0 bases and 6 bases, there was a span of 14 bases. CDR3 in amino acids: CASSLGREVIDGYTF. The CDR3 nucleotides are TGTGCCAGCAGCTTAGGGCGGGAGGTGATCGATGGCTACACCTTC.

The CDR3 region is CASSISGQGQTEAFF. As DNA, the CDR3 is TGTGCCAGCAGCATTTCGGGACAGGGTCAGACTGAAGCTTTCTTT. The chain links TRBV9 to TRBJ1-1; 9 bases agree with TRBD1. Germline V gene lookup returns CDR1 SGDLS and CDR2 YYNGEE. This CDR3 has 15 amino acids. Trimming at V came to 4 bases and at J to 5 bases, leaving 9 bases not matched to a gene.

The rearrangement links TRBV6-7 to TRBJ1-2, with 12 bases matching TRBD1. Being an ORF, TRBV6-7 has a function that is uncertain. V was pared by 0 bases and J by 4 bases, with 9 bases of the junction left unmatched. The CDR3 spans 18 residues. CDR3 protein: CASSYSGTGGRPIYGYTF. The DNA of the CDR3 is TGTGCCAGCAGTTACTCCGGGACAGGGGGCAGACCAATCTATGGCTACACCTTC.

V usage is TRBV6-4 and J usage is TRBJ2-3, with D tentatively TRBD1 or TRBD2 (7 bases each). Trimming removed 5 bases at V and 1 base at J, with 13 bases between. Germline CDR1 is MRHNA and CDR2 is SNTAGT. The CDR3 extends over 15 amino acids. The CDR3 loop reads CASSPQGGGTDTQYF. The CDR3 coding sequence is TGTGCCAGCAGTCCTCAGGGGGGGGGCACAGATACGCAGTATTTT.

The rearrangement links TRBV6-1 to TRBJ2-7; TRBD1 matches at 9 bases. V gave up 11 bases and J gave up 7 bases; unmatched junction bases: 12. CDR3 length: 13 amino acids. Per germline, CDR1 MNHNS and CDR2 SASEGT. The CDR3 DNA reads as TGTGCCCGCAAACAGGGGGCCTACGGGGAGCAGTACTTC. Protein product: CARKQGAYGEQYF.

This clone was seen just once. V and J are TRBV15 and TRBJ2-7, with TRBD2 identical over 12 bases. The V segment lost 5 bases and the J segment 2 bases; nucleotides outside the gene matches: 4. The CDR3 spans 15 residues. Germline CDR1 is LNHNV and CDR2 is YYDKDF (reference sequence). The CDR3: CATSRGTSGPYEQYF. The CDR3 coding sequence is TGTGCCACCAGCCGAGGGACTAGCGGGCCCTACGAGCAGTACTTC.

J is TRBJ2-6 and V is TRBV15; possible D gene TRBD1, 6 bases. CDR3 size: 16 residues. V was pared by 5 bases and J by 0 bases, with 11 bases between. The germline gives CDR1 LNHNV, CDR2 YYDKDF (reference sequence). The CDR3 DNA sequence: TGTGCCACCAGCGGGGACACCAACTCTGGGGCCAACGTCCTGACTTTC. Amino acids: CATSGDTNSGANVLTF.

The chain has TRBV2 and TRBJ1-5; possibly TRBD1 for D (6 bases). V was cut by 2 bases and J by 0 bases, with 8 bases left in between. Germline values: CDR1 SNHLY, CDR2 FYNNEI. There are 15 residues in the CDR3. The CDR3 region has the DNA TGTGCCAGCAGTGAAACAGGGAATAGCAATCAGCCCCAGCATTTT. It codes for CASSETGNSNQPQHF.

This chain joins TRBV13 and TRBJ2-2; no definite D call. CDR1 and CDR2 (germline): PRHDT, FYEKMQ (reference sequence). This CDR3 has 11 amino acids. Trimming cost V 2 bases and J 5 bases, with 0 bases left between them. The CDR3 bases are TGTGCCAGCAGCTTAACCGGGGAGCTGTTTTTT. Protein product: CASSLTGELFF.

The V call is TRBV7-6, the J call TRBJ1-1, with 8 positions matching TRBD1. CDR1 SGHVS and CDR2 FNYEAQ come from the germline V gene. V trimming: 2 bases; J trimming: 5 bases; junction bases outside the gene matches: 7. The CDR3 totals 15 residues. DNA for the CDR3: TGTGCCAGCAGCTTAAGTGGACAGGGTGGGACTGAAGCTTTCTTT. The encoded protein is CASSLSGQGGTEAFF.

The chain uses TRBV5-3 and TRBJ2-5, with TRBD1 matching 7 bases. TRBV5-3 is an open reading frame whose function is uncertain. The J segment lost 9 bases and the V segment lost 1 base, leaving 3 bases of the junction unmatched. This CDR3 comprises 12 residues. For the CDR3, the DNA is TGTGCCAGAAGCTTGAGGGGGACAGCCCAGTACTTC. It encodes CARSLRGTAQYF.

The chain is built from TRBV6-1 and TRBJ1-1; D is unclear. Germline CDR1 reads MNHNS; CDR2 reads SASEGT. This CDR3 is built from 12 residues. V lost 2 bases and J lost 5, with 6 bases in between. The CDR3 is CASSERKTEAFF. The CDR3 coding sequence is TGTGCCAGCAGTGAACGGAAAACTGAAGCTTTCTTT.

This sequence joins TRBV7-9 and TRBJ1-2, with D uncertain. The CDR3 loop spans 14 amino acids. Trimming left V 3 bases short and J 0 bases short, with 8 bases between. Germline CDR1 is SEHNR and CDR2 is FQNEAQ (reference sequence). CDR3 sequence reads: CASSLGRTNYGYTF. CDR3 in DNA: TGTGCCAGCAGCTTGGGCAGAACTAACTATGGCTACACCTTC.